The sequence of this T cell receptor beta chain was determined in a study of T-cell memory formation after mild COVID-19. The V and J ends lost 7 bases and 0 bases respectively, with 13 bases between them. The germline gives CDR1 MNHEY, CDR2 SMNVEV (reference sequence). The CDR3 length is 15 residues. 5'RACE, which relied on constant-segment primers, yielded TCR alpha and TCR beta cDNA libraries carrying sample barcodes and UMIs. MiXCR, applied by TCRdb to the 5' RACE reads, yields one record per CDR3 protein. In the table there are 100,000 to 150,000 distinct CDR3 sequences, approximately 5.9% of which are singletons.

The clonotype originates from an adult woman who had mild COVID-19 (a few samples of this study predate the infection). Cell type and time point are not known. Sequenced input: PBMCs or a T cell subset sorted from them (not recorded which). The J gene is TRBJ1-5, the V gene TRBV27; D is ambiguous. In DNA form, the CDR3 reads TGTGCCAGCAAAGACTTCTTGTATAGCAATCAGCCCCAGCATTTT. Translated, it gives CASKDFLYSNQPQHF.